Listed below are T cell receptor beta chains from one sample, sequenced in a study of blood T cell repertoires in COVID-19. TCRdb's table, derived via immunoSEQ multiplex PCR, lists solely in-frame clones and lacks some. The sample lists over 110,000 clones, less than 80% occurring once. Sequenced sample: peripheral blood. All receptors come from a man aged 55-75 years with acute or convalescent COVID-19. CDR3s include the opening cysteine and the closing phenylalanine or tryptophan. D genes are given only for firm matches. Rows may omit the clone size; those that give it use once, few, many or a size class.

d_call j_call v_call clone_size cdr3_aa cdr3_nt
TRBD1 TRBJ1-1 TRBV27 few CASSWGQRNTEAFF TGTGCCAGCAGTTGGGGACAGAGGAACACTGAAGCTTTCTTT
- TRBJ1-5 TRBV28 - CASSPSGWVQPQHF TGTGCCAGCAGCCCCTCGGGATGGGTTCAGCCCCAGCATTTT
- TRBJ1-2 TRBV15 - CATSGSGTNYGYTF TGTGCCACCAGCGGTTCCGGGACTAACTATGGCTACACCTTC
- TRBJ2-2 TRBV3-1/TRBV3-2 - CASSQQGTGELFF TGTGCCAGCAGCCAACAGGGGACCGGGGAGCTGTTTTTT
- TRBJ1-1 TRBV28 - CASSTREAFF TGTGCCAGCAGCACCCGGGAAGCTTTCTTT
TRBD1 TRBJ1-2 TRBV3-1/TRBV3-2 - CASSLTGGDGYTF TGTGCCAGCAGCCTGACAGGGGGCGATGGCTACACCTTC
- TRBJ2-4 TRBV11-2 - CASSLGQWGEYIQYF TGTGCCAGCAGCCTCGGACAGTGGGGTGAATACATTCAGTACTTC
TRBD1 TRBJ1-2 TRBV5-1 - CASSTGTGSYGYTF TGCGCCAGCAGCACCGGGACAGGGAGCTATGGCTACACCTTC
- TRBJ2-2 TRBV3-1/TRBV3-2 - CASSQQATTGELFF TGTGCCAGCAGCCAACAGGCTACGACCGGGGAGCTGTTTTTT
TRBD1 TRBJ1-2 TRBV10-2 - CASSESGTGGYYGYTF TGCGCCAGCAGTGAATCCGGGACAGGGGGCTACTATGGCTACACCTTC
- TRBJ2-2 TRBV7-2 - CASSFRGGTGELFF TGTGCCAGCAGCTTTAGGGGTGGCACCGGGGAGCTGTTTTTT
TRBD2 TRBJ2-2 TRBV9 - CASSVVGRAGAVGELFF TGTGCCAGCAGCGTAGTGGGGCGAGCGGGAGCCGTCGGGGAGCTGTTTTTT
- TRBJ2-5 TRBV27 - CASSFVGRQETQYF TGTGCCAGCAGTTTCGTGGGGAGACAAGAGACCCAGTACTTC
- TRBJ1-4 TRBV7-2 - CASSSAVGSAEKLFF TGTGCCAGCAGCTCGGCAGTGGGGAGCGCTGAAAAACTGTTTTTT
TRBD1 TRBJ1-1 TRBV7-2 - CASTRDSLSMNTEAFF TGTGCCAGCACCAGGGACAGTCTGTCCATGAACACTGAAGCTTTCTTT
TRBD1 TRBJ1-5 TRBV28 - CASSLGNRGRSNQPQHF TGTGCCAGCAGTTTAGGGAACAGGGGTAGAAGCAATCAGCCCCAGCATTTT
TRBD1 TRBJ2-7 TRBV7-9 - CASSAQVRGEQYF TGTGCCAGCAGCGCACAGGTCAGGGGGGAGCAGTACTTC
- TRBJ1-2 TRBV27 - CASSLRPGAYGYTF TGTGCCAGCAGTTTACGCCCAGGGGCTTATGGCTACACCTTC
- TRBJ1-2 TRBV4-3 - CASSQAQGLYGYTF TGCGCCAGCAGCCAAGCCCAGGGCCTCTATGGCTACACCTTC
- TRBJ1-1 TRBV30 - CAWSPQPSTEAFF TGTGCCTGGAGTCCACAGCCTTCCACTGAAGCTTTCTTT
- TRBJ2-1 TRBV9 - CASSGTNPSSYNEQFF TGTGCCAGCAGCGGGACTAACCCGAGCTCCTACAATGAGCAGTTCTTC
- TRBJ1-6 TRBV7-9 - CASSPHRADGSPLHF TGTGCCAGCAGCCCGCACAGGGCGGATGGCTCACCCCTCCACTTT
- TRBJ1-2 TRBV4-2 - CASTLQATGGDYGYTF TGTGCCAGCACCCTCCAAGCGACCGGGGGAGACTATGGCTACACCTTC
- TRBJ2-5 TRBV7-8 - CASSSEETQYF TGTGCCAGCAGCTCGGAGGAGACCCAGTACTTC
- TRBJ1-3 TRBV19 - CASSTQGGDGNTIYF TGTGCCAGTAGTACCCAGGGAGGAGATGGAAACACCATATATTTT
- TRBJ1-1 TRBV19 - CASSWGGGITEAFF TGTGCCAGTAGTTGGGGGGGAGGCATCACTGAAGCTTTCTTT
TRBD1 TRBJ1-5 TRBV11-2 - CASSPDRGHEPQHF TGTGCCAGCAGCCCGGACAGGGGGCATGAGCCCCAGCATTTT
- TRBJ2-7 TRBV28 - CASRAPGFSYEQYF TGTGCCAGCAGAGCTCCGGGATTCTCCTACGAGCAGTACTTC
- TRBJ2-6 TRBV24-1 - CATGGRFSGANVLTF TGTGCCACCGGAGGACGGTTCTCTGGGGCCAACGTCCTGACTTTC
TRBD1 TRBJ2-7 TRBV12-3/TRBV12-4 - CASSSTGGLQYF TGTGCCAGCAGTTCCACAGGGGGCCTGCAGTACTTC
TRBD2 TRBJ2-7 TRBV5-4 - CASSPFGGLAYEQYF TGTGCCAGCAGCCCATTCGGGGGACTAGCCTACGAGCAGTACTTC
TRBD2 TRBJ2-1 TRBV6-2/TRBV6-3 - CASNPGGPRGGYNEQFF TGTGCCAGCAACCCGGGGGGACCCCGGGGGGGGTACAATGAGCAGTTCTTC
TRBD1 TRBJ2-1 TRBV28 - CASSFSGQGLYNEQFF TGTGCCAGCAGTTTCAGTGGACAGGGACTCTACAATGAGCAGTTCTTC
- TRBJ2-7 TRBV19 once CASSNRSPPYEQYF TGTGCCAGTAGTAACAGGTCCCCTCCCTACGAGCAGTACTTC
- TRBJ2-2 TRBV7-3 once CASSLLPTGANTGELFF TGTGCCAGCAGCCTTCTCCCTACGGGAGCTAACACCGGGGAGCTGTTTTTT
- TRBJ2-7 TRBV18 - CASSPLGGSGSYEQYF TGTGCCAGCTCACCACTGGGCGGGTCGGGATCCTACGAGCAGTACTTC
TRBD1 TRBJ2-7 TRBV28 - CASTGGTYEQYF TGTGCCAGCACAGGGGGTACCTACGAGCAGTACTTC
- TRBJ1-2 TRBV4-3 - CASSQDAGALWGYTF TGCGCCAGCAGCCAAGATGCAGGGGCTCTCTGGGGCTACACCTTC
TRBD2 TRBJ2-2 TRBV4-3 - CASSQVRSSGSFTGELFF TGCGCCAGCAGCCAAGTGCGATCTAGCGGGAGTTTTACCGGGGAGCTGTTTTTT
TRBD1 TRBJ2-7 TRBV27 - CASTSRFGTGLSYEQYF TGTGCCAGCACCTCCCGATTTGGGACAGGGCTCTCCTACGAGCAGTACTTC
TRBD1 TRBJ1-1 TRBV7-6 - CASSLTGMLNTEAFF TGTGCCAGCAGCTTGACAGGGATGTTGAACACTGAAGCTTTCTTT
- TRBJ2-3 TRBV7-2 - CASSPGSPTDTQYF TGTGCCAGCAGCCCCGGGAGCCCCACAGATACGCAGTATTTT
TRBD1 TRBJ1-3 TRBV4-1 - CASSQGQPSGNTIYF TGCGCCAGCAGCCAGGGACAGCCCTCTGGAAACACCATATATTTT
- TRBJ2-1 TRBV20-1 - CSAVDRNEQFF TGCAGTGCCGTAGACAGAAATGAGCAGTTCTTC
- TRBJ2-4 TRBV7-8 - CASSFRDSKNIQYF TGTGCCAGCAGCTTCCGGGATAGTAAAAACATTCAGTACTTC
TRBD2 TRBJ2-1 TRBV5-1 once CASSLVESSGEQFF TGCGCCAGCAGCTTGGTAGAGTCTAGCGGGGAGCAGTTCTTC
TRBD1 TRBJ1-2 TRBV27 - CASRPQGWSYGYTF TGTGCCAGCAGACCACAGGGGTGGAGCTATGGCTACACCTTC
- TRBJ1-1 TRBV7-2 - CASSLLSGGATEAFF TGTGCCAGCAGCCTTCTCTCCGGGGGGGCGACTGAAGCTTTCTTT
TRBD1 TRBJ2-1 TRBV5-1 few CASSLAGGTGVNEQFF TGCGCCAGCAGCTTGGCCGGTGGGACAGGGGTCAATGAGCAGTTCTTC
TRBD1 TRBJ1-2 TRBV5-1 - CASSRDRADYGYTF TGCGCCAGCAGCCGTGACAGGGCTGACTATGGCTACACCTTC
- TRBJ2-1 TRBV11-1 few CASSLNSLNEQFF TGTGCCAGCAGCTTAAACAGTCTCAATGAGCAGTTCTTC
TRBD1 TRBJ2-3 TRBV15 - CATSRGRQGRPTDTQYF TGTGCCACCAGCAGAGGGCGACAGGGTAGACCCACAGATACGCAGTATTTT
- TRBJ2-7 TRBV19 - CASSSGAPSYEQYF TGTGCCAGTAGTAGCGGGGCCCCCTCCTACGAGCAGTACTTC
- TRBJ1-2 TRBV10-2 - CASSDSGYGYTF TGCGCCAGCAGTGATAGCGGCTATGGCTACACCTTC
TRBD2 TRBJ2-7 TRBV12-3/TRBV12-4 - CASSRLAGYEQYF TGTGCCAGCAGTAGACTAGCGGGATACGAGCAGTACTTC
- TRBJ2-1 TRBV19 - CASSNRRDYNEQFF TGTGCCAGTAGTAACCGGCGGGACTACAATGAGCAGTTCTTC
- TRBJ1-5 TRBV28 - CASSFRQGNGQPQHF TGTGCCAGCAGTTTTAGGCAGGGAAATGGTCAGCCCCAGCATTTT
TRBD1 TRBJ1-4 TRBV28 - CASRRQGSLNEKLFF TGTGCCAGCCGACGACAGGGGAGTTTAAACGAAAAACTGTTTTTT
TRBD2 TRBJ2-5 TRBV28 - CASSQAGGRETQYF TGTGCCAGCAGTCAAGCGGGAGGGAGGGAGACCCAGTACTTC